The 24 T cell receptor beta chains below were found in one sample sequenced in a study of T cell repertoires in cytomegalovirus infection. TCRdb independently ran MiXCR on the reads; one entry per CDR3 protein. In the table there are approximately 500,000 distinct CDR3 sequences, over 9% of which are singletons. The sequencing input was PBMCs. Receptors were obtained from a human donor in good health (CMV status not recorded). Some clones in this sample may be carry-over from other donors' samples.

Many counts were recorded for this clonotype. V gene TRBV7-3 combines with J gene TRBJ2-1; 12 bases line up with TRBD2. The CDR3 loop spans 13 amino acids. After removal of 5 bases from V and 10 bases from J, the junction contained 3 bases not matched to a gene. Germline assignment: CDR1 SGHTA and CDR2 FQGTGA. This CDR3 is CASSHGTSGEQFF. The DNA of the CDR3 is TGTGCCAGCAGCCATGGGACTAGCGGGGAGCAGTTCTTC. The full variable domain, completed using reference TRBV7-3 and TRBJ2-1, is GAGVSQTPSNKVTEKGKYVELRCDPISGHTALYWYRQSLGQGPEFLIYFQGTGAADDSGLPNDRFFAVRPEGSVSTLKIQRTERGDSAVYLCASSHGTSGEQFFGPGTRLTVL.

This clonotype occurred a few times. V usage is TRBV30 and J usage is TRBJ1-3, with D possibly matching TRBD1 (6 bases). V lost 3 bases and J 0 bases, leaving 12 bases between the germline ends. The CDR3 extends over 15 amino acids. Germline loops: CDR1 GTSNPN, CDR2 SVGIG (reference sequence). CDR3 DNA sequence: TGTGCCTGGAGGAGGACAGCCACCTCTGGAAACACCATATATTTT. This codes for CAWRRTATSGNTIYF.

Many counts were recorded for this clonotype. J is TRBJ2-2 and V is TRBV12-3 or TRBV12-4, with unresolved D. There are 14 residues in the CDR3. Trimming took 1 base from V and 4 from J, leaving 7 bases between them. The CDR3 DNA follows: TGTGCCAGCAGTTTAGTTCTACGCACCGGGGAGCTGTTTTTT. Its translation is CASSLVLRTGELFF.

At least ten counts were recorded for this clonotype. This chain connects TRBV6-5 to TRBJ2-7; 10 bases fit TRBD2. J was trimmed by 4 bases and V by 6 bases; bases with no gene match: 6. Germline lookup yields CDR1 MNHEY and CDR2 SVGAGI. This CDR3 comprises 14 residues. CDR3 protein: CASRSSGSSYEQYF. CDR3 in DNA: TGTGCCAGCAGATCTAGCGGGAGTAGTTACGAGCAGTACTTC.

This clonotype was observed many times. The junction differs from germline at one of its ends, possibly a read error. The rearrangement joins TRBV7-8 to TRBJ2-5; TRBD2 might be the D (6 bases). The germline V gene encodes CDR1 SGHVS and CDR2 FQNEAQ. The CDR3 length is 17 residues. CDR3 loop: CASSFGSGGPFQEIQYF. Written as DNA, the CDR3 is TGTGCCAGCAGCTTCGGGAGTGGGGGACCGTTCCAAGAGATCCAGTACTTC. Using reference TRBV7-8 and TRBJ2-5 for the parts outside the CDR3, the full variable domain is GAGVSQSPRYKVAKRGQDVALRCDPISGHVSLFWYQQALGQGPEFLTYFQNEAQLDKSGLPSDRFFAERPEGSVSTLKIQRTQQEDSAVYLCASSFGSGGPFQEIQYFGPGTRLLVL.

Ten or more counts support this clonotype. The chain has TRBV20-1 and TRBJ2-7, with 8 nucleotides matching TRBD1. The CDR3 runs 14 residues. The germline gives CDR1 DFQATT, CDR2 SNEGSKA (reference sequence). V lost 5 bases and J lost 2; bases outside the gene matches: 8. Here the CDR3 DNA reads TGCAGTGCTGATGGACAGGGAACGGCCTACGAGCAGTACTTC. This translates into CSADGQGTAYEQYF.

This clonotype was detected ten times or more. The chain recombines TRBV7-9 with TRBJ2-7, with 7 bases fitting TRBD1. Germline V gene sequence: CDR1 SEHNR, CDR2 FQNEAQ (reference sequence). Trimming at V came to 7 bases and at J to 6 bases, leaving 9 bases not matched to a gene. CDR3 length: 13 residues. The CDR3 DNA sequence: TGTGCCAGCACCTCGACAGGGTCCAGCGAGCAGTACTTC. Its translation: CASTSTGSSEQYF.

Here the CDR3 DNA reads TGTGCCATCAGTATCCGGCAGGGGACTAGCGGGAGCTACGAGCAGTACTTC. It translates to CAISIRQGTSGSYEQYF. The J gene is TRBJ2-7, the V gene TRBV10-3, with 14 bases matching TRBD2. After removal of 5 bases from V and 3 bases from J, the junction contained 9 bases not matched to a gene. CDR3 length: 17 amino acids. Germline values: CDR1 ENHRY, CDR2 SYGVKD.

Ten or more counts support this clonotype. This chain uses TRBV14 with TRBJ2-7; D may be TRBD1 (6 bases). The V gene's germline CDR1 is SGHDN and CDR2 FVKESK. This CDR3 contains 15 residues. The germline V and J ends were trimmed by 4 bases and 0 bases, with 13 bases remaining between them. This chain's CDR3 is CASSPRGGPSYEQYF. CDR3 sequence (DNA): TGTGCCAGCAGCCCCAGAGGGGGACCCTCCTACGAGCAGTACTTC.

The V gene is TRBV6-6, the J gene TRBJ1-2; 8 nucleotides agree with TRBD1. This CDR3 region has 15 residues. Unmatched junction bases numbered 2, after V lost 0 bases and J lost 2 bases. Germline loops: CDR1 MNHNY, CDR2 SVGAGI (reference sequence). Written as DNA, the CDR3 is TGTGCCAGCAGTTACTCGGACAGGGCCAACTATGGCTACACCTTC. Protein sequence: CASSYSDRANYGYTF.

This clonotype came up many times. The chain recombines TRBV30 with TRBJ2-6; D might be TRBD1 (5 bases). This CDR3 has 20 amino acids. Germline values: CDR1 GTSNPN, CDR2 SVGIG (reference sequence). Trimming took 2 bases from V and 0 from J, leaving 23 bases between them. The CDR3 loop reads CAWSPYLGRRHDSGANVLTF. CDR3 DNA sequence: TGTGCCTGGAGTCCCTATCTGGGGCGCAGGCACGACTCTGGGGCCAACGTCCTGACTTTC.

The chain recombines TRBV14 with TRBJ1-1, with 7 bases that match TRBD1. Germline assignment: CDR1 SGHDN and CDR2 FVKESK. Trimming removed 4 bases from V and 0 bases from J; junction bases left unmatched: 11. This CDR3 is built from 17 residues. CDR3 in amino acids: CASSLRQGSAMNTEAFF. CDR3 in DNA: TGTGCCAGCAGCCTCCGACAGGGTTCTGCCATGAACACTGAAGCTTTCTTT.

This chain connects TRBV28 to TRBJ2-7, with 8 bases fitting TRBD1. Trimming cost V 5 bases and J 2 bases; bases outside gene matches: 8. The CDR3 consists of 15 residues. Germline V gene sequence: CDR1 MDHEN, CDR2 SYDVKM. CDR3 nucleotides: TGTGCCAGCAGTACCCCCGGGACAGGACCCTACGAGCAGTACTTC. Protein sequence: CASSTPGTGPYEQYF. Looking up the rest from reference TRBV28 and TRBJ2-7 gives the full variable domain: DVKVTQSSRYLVKRTGEKVFLECVQDMDHENMFWYRQDPGLGLRLIYFSYDVKMKEKGDIPEGYSVSREKKERFSLILESASTNQTSMYLCASSTPGTGPYEQYFGPGTRLTVT.

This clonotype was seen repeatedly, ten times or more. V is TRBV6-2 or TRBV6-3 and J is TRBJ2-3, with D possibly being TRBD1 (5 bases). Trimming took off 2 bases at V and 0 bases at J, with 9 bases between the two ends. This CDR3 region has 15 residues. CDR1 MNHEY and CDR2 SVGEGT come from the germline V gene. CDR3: CASSYGATSTDTQYF. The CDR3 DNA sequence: TGTGCCAGCAGTTACGGGGCGACTAGCACAGATACGCAGTATTTT.

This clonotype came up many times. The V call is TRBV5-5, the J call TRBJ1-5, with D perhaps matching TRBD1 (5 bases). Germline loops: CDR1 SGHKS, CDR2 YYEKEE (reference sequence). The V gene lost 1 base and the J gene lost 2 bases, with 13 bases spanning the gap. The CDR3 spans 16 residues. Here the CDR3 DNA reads TGTGCCAGCAGCTTGTATTCCGGGGCCCGCAATCAGCCCCAGCATTTT. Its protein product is CASSLYSGARNQPQHF.

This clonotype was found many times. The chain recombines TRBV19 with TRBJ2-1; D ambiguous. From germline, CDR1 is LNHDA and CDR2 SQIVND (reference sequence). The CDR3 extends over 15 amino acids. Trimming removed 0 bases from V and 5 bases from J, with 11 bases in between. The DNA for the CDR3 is TGTGCCAGTAGTATAGATCCAAGGGAAAACAATGAGCAGTTCTTC. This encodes CASSIDPRENNEQFF.

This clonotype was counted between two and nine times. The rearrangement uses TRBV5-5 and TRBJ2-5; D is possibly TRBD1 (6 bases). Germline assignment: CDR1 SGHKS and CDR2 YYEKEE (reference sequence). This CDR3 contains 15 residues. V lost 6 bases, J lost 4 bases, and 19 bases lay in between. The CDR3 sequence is CASNPSGTQSETQYF. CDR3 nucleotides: TGTGCCAGCAACCCCTCCGGGACACAGTCAGAGACCCAGTACTTC.

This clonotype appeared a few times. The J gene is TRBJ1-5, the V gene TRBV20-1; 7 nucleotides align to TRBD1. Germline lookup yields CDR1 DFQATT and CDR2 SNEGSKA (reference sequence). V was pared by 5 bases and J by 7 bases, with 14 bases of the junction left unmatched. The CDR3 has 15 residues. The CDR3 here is CSASYTGAAGQPQHF. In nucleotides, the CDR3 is TGCAGTGCTTCTTACACAGGGGCGGCAGGGCAGCCCCAGCATTTT.

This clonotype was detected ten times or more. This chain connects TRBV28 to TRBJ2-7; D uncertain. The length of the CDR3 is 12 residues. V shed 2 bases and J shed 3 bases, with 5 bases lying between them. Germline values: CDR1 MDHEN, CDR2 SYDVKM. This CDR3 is CASSLKGYEQYF. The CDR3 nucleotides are TGTGCCAGCAGTTTAAAGGGCTACGAGCAGTACTTC.

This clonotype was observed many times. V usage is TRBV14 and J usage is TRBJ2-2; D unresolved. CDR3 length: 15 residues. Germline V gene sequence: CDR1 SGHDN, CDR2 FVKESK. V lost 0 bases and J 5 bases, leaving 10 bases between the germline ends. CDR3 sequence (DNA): TGTGCCAGCAGCCAAGATCAAGGGTGGACCGGGGAGCTGTTTTTT. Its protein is CASSQDQGWTGELFF.

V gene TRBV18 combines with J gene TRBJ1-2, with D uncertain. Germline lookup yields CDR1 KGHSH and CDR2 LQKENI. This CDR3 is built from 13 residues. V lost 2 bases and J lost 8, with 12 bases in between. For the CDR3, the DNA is TGTGCCAGCTCACCAGAGACTGGCTCGGGCTACACCTTC. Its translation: CASSPETGSGYTF.

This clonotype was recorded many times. The CDR3 nucleotides read TGTGCCAGCAGTTGGGAGGTTATGGGCTACACCTTC. Amino acid sequence: CASSWEVMGYTF. The rearrangement links TRBV12-3 or TRBV12-4 to TRBJ1-2, with D hard to call. V lost 4 bases and J 8 bases, leaving 11 bases between the germline ends. This CDR3 comprises 12 residues.

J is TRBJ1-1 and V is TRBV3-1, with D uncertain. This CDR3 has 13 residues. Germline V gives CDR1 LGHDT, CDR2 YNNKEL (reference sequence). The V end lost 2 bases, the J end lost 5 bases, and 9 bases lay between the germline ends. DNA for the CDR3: TGTGCCAGCAGCCAATTAATTGGGACTGAAGCTTTCTTT. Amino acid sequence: CASSQLIGTEAFF.

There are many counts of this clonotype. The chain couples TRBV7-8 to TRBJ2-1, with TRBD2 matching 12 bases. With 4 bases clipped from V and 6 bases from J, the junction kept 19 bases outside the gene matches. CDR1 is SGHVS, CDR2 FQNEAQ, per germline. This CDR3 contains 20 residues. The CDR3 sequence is CASSYPRWLAGGWGPNEQFF. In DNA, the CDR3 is TGTGCCAGCAGCTACCCACGCTGGCTAGCGGGAGGGTGGGGACCCAATGAGCAGTTCTTC.